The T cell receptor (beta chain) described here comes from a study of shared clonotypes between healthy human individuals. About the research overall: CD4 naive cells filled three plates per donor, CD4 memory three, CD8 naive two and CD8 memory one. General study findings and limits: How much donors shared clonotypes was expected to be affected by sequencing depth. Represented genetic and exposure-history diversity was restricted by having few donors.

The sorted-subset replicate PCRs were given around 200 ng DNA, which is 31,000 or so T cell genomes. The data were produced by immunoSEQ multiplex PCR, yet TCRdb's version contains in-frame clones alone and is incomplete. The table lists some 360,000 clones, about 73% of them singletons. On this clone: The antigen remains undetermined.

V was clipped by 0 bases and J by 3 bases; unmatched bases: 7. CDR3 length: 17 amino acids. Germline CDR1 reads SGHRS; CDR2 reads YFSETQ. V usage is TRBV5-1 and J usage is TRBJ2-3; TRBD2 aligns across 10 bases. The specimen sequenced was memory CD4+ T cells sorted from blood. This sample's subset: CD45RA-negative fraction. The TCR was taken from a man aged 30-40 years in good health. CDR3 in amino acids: CASSLDVAGGPTDTQYF. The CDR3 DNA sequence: TGCGCCAGCAGCTTGGATGTAGCGGGAGGCCCTACAGATACGCAGTATTTT.